Here is one T cell receptor beta chain with its context. V lost 0 bases and J lost 6; bases outside the gene matches: 5. The V gene's germline CDR1 is LGHNA and CDR2 YSLEER. The CDR3 runs to 15 residues. The sample is drawn from a study of blood T cell repertoires in COVID-19. Study at large: Acute and convalescent COVID-19 specimens originated in the United States, Italy and Spain.

Enrolled through a virtual design, the participants were between roughly 18 and 100 years of age and came from roughly 22 US areas. Original processing notes: Quantification of nucleated cells was approximated via reference gene primer amplification. Generated by immunoSEQ multiplex PCR, the TCRdb table keeps only in-frame clones and is missing some. That table supplies the V and J calls and clone size; D and trimming were determined from the DNA. This sample yields under 200,000 clones, of which roughly 85% are seen a single time; about 20% belongs to the top ten. Specimen: PBMCs or T cells enriched from blood (not recorded which). The receptor's source is a woman aged 65 to 85 in a cohort exposed to, infected with or recovered from COVID-19 (not recorded which). The chain has TRBV4-3 and TRBJ2-1; 7 bases line up with TRBD2. For the CDR3, the DNA is TGCGCCAGCAGCCAAGATACCGGGACTACCAATGAGCAGTTCTTC. As protein: CASSQDTGTTNEQFF.